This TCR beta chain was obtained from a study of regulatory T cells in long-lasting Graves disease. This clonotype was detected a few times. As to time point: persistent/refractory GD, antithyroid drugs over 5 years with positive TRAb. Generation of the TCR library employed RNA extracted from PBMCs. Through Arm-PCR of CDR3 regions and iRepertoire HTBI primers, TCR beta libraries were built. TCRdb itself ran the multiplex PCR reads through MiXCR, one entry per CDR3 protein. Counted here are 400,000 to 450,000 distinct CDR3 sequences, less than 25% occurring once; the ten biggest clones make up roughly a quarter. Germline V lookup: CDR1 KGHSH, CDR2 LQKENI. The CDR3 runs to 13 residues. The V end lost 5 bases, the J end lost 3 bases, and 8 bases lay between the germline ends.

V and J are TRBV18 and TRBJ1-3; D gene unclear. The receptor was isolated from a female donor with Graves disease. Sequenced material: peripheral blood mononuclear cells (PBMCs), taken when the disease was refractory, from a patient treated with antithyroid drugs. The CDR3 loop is CASSVTDGNTIYF. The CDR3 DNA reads TGTGCCAGCTCAGTGACGGATGGAAACACCATATATTTT.